These 26 T cell receptor beta chains share one sample of origin, sequenced in a study of OX40 agonist ivuxolimab in advanced cancers. Repertoires were generated with immunoSEQ multiplex PCR, while TCRdb's copy carries only in-frame clones and drops some. The sample has tens of thousands of clones; 85% to 90% are singletons. Sequenced here: CD4+ or CD8+ T cells sorted from blood, sampled in a trial of the OX40 agonist ivuxolimab. The source is an adult with an advanced solid tumor such as melanoma, head and neck, liver or kidney cancer.

The V call is TRBV18, the J call TRBJ2-1; 8 bases are a match to TRBD2. V trimming: 3 bases; J trimming: 7 bases; junction bases outside the gene matches: 8. The germline CDR1 and CDR2 sequences are KGHSH and LQKENI. This CDR3 is 15 amino acids long. CDR3 sequence reads: CASSPRAGAGNEQFF. CDR3 nucleotides: TGTGCCAGCTCACCTCGAGCGGGGGCCGGTAATGAGCAGTTCTTC.

This clone was observed a handful of times. This chain uses TRBV28 with TRBJ2-4; tentatively, D is TRBD1 or TRBD2 (6 bases each). The CDR3 consists of 15 residues. The V end lost 5 bases, the J end lost 8 bases, and 19 bases lay between the germline ends. Germline V lookup: CDR1 MDHEN, CDR2 SYDVKM. The CDR3: CASSLRGRGWDIQYF. As DNA, the CDR3 is TGTGCCAGCAGTCTCCGGGGGCGGGGCTGGGACATTCAGTACTTC.

This clone was detected a few times. This chain links TRBV6-5 with TRBJ2-7, with D possibly matching TRBD2 (5 bases). CDR1 and CDR2 (germline): MNHEY, SVGAGI. V was pared by 6 bases and J by 3 bases, with 9 bases between. The CDR3 has 12 residues. CDR3 in amino acids: CASRGGGYEQYF. In nucleotides, the CDR3 is TGTGCCAGCAGAGGAGGCGGCTACGAGCAGTACTTC.

The chain employs TRBV5-1 and TRBJ2-5; 7 nucleotides match TRBD1. Germline V gene sequence: CDR1 SGHRS, CDR2 YFSETQ. V shed 0 bases, J shed 2 bases, and the junction held 1 base outside the gene matches. CDR3 length equals 14 residues. CDR3 coding DNA: TGCGCCAGCAGCTTGGGACAGGGACAAGAGACCCAGTACTTC. It is translated as CASSLGQGQETQYF. The whole variable domain, remainder taken from reference TRBV5-1 and TRBJ2-5, is KAGVTQTPRYLIKTRGQQVTLSCSPISGHRSVSWYQQTPGQGLQFLFEYFSETQRNKGNFPGRFSGRQFSNSRSEMNVSTLELGDSALYLCASSLGQGQETQYFGPGTRLLVL.

The rearrangement links TRBV28 to TRBJ2-5, with 10 bases matching TRBD2. This CDR3 is built from 16 residues. V dropped 4 bases and J dropped 0; count of bases not matched to a gene: 5. Per germline, CDR1 MDHEN and CDR2 SYDVKM. The CDR3, as DNA: TGTGCCAGCAGTTCAACTCTAGCGGGAGACCAAGAGACCCAGTACTTC. As protein: CASSSTLAGDQETQYF.

This sequence joins TRBV23-1 and TRBJ1-2; D call uncertain. TRBV23-1 is marked as an open reading frame, function uncertain. The CDR3 has 12 amino acids. Trimming left V 10 bases short and J 4 bases short, with 13 bases between. CDR3 bases: TGCGCCACCCTGCCCGACATCTATGGCTACACCTTC. Translating gives CATLPDIYGYTF.

This sequence joins TRBV2 and TRBJ2-7; D tentatively fits TRBD1 or TRBD2 (10 bases each). Deletions cut 6 bases from V and 3 bases from J, with 24 bases between. Germline CDR1 and CDR2: SNHLY and FYNNEI. CDR3 length: 17 amino acids. The CDR3 DNA sequence: TGTGCCAGCAGAGACAGGGGGCGTAGACTAGCGGGCTACGAGCAGTACTTC. It yields the protein CASRDRGRRLAGYEQYF. Filled out from reference TRBV2 and TRBJ2-7, the complete variable domain reads EPEVTQTPSHQVTQMGQEVILRCVPISNHLYFYWYRQILGQKVEFLVSFYNNEISEKSEIFDDQFSVERPDGSNFTLKIRSTKLEDSAMYFCASRDRGRRLAGYEQYFGPGTRLTVT.

This clone has just one count. V and J are TRBV28 and TRBJ2-3; D is tentatively TRBD1 or TRBD2 (5 bases each). Germline V lookup: CDR1 MDHEN, CDR2 SYDVKM. The CDR3 covers 13 residues. Trimming left V 4 bases short and J 5 bases short, with 10 bases between. Written as DNA, the CDR3 is TGTGCCAGCAGTTATGGGGGAGTAGATACGCAGTATTTT. Protein sequence: CASSYGGVDTQYF.

This chain's CDR3 is CSVEDLDFWAPERPQHF. CDR3 bases: TGCAGCGTTGAAGATCTCGATTTTTGGGCACCAGAAAGGCCCCAGCATTTT. The gene calls are TRBV29-1 and TRBJ1-5, with no clear D. The germline V gene encodes CDR1 SQVTM and CDR2 ANQGSEA. The CDR3 sequence is 17 residues long. V was shortened by 0 bases and J by 9 bases, with 24 bases between the two germline ends.

The chain has TRBV5-5 and TRBJ2-7; perhaps D is TRBD1 or TRBD2 (6 bases each). The germline V and J ends were trimmed by 6 bases and 2 bases, with 18 bases remaining between them. Germline CDR1 and CDR2: SGHKS and YYEKEE (reference sequence). CDR3 length: 15 residues. The CDR3 nucleotides read TGTGCCAGCACGGGGGCTGCAGGTTCGGCCTACGAGCAGTACTTC. Translating it yields CASTGAAGSAYEQYF.

The chain has TRBV7-3 and TRBJ2-6; D possibly corresponds to TRBD2 (5 bases). The CDR3 totals 16 residues. Germline V gene data show CDR1 as SGHTA and CDR2 as FQGTGA. The germline V and J ends were trimmed by 0 bases and 1 base, with 7 bases remaining between them. The CDR3 sequence: CASSLTSGSGANVLTF. DNA of the CDR3: TGTGCCAGCAGCTTAACATCGGGGTCTGGGGCCAACGTCCTGACTTTC.

The chain carries TRBV28 and TRBJ2-3, with D unclear. The length of the CDR3 is 14 residues. CDR1 is MDHEN and CDR2 is SYDVKM in the germline V gene. V gave up 9 bases and J gave up 0 bases, with 13 bases separating them. The CDR3 here is CASTDDPSTDTQYF. Here the CDR3 DNA reads TGTGCCAGTACCGATGACCCGAGCACAGATACGCAGTATTTT.

V usage is TRBV6-1 and J usage is TRBJ1-2; D remains ambiguous. Germline V CDR1 and CDR2: MNHNS, SASEGT. Between the trimmed V and J ends, which lost 1 base and 5 bases, there was a span of 5 bases. There are 12 residues in the CDR3. CDR3 region: CASSEESYGYTF. CDR3 sequence (DNA): TGTGCCAGCAGTGAAGAATCGTATGGCTACACCTTC.

The chain combines TRBV9 with TRBJ1-5, with TRBD1 as a possible D gene (6 bases). Germline CDR1 is SGDLS and CDR2 is YYNGEE. V lost 0 bases and J lost 6, with 10 bases in between. CDR3 size: 14 residues. In DNA, the CDR3 is TGTGCCAGCAGCGTAGACGTAGGGGGTCAGCCCCAGCATTTT. Translating gives CASSVDVGGQPQHF. The variable domain in full, with the rest retrieved from reference TRBV9 and TRBJ1-5, is DSGVTQTPKHLITATGQRVTLRCSPRSGDLSVYWYQQSLDQGLQFLIQYYNGEERAKGNILERFSAQQFPDLHSELNLSSLELGDSALYFCASSVDVGGQPQHFGDGTRLSIL.

DNA of the CDR3: TGTGCCAGCAGGACCGGGACATGGATCTCCTACGAGCAGTACTTC. Its protein is CASRTGTWISYEQYF. The rearrangement joins TRBV21-1 to TRBJ2-7; the DNA was not used to check the table's D call, TRBD1. TRBV21-1 is termed a pseudogene. The length of the CDR3 is 15 residues.

This rearrangement joins TRBV5-1 to TRBJ1-5; D not resolved. Trimming stripped 0 bases from V and 4 bases from J, with 8 bases between. This CDR3 has 14 amino acids. Germline V CDR1 and CDR2: SGHRS, YFSETQ. The CDR3 loop is CASSLGGGNQPQHF. CDR3 in DNA: TGCGCCAGCAGCTTGGGGGGTGGAAATCAGCCCCAGCATTTT.

This chain uses TRBV19 with TRBJ2-1; TRBD1 matches at 7 bases. The V gene end was trimmed by 7 bases and the J gene end by 5 bases; junction bases not matched to a gene: 8. CDR3 length: 14 amino acids. The germline V gene encodes CDR1 LNHDA and CDR2 SQIVND (reference sequence). The CDR3 sequence: CASTPRQGDNEQFF. The CDR3 nucleotides are TGTGCCAGTACCCCCCGACAGGGCGACAATGAGCAGTTCTTC.

This chain links TRBV11-1 with TRBJ2-1; tentatively, D is TRBD2 (5 bases). Trimming took off 6 bases at V and 5 bases at J, with 17 bases between the two ends. CDR3 length equals 15 residues. Germline-derived CDR1 and CDR2 are SGHAT and FQDESV (reference sequence). The chain's CDR3 is CASSTGILGNNEQFF. The CDR3 region has the DNA TGTGCCAGCAGTACGGGAATACTGGGGAACAATGAGCAGTTCTTC.

The rearrangement uses TRBV7-2 and TRBJ2-7; tentatively, D is TRBD2 (5 bases). V was trimmed by 5 bases and J by 2 bases, leaving 10 bases between them. The CDR3 has 13 residues. Germline CDR1 and CDR2: SGHTA and FQGNSA. CDR3 DNA: TGTGCCAGCAGCCCTTGGGGAGCCTACGAGCAGTACTTC. Translating gives CASSPWGAYEQYF.

A single count supports this clone. V and J are TRBV5-6 and TRBJ1-1, with D possibly being TRBD1 (5 bases). The CDR3 contains 16 residues. Trimming shortened V by 2 bases and J by 0 bases, and 14 bases separated the two germline ends. Germline values: CDR1 SGHDT, CDR2 YYEEEE. CDR3 DNA sequence: TGTGCCAGCAGCTTCTCGGGGCGTCGAATGAACACTGAAGCTTTCTTT. Translating it yields CASSFSGRRMNTEAFF.

The genes are TRBV5-1 and TRBJ2-1; perhaps TRBD1 as D (5 bases). The CDR3 totals 14 residues. CDR1 SGHRS and CDR2 YFSETQ come from the germline V gene. V gave up 3 bases and J gave up 5 bases, with 12 bases separating them. Here the CDR3 reads CASSSYRGNNEQFF. CDR3 DNA: TGCGCCAGCAGCTCCTATAGGGGTAACAATGAGCAGTTCTTC.

V gene TRBV25-1 combines with J gene TRBJ2-7, with D perhaps being TRBD1 or TRBD2 (5 bases each). V was pared by 5 bases and J by 8 bases, with 16 bases between. CDR3 size: 13 residues. Germline CDR1 MGHDK, CDR2 SYGVNS. The CDR3 DNA reads as TGTGCCAGCAGTCCCAGACAGTCCGGGAAGCAGTACTTC. This gives the protein CASSPRQSGKQYF.

The gene calls are TRBV7-3 and TRBJ2-7, with 8 bases fitting TRBD1. Germline loops: CDR1 SGHTA, CDR2 FQGTGA. The V gene end was trimmed by 4 bases and the J gene end by 3 bases; junction bases not matched to a gene: 2. The CDR3 has 13 residues. The CDR3 nucleotides read TGTGCCAGCAGCTCACAGGGGGGCTACGAGCAGTACTTC. Translated, it gives CASSSQGGYEQYF.

The chain links TRBV28 to TRBJ2-2, with 7 bases identical to TRBD1. From germline, CDR1 is MDHEN and CDR2 SYDVKM. The CDR3 totals 16 residues. V trimming: 8 bases; J trimming: 5 bases; junction bases outside the gene matches: 14. CDR3 loop: CASASPTGSLTGELFF. The CDR3 DNA reads as TGTGCCAGCGCCTCCCCGACAGGGAGTTTGACCGGGGAGCTGTTTTTT.

The rearrangement links TRBV19 to TRBJ2-1; TRBD1 aligns across 8 bases. The CDR3 has 14 residues. The germline gives CDR1 LNHDA, CDR2 SQIVND (reference sequence). V trimming: 5 bases; J trimming: 3 bases; junction bases outside the gene matches: 3. CDR3 DNA sequence: TGTGCCAGTAGTGCCGGACAGGGCTACAATGAGCAGTTCTTC. Its translation is CASSAGQGYNEQFF.

The chain has TRBV19 and TRBJ2-7; 9 bases match TRBD1. The length of the CDR3 is 14 residues. Per germline, CDR1 LNHDA and CDR2 SQIVND (reference sequence). With 5 bases clipped from V and 0 bases from J, the junction kept 2 bases outside the gene matches. The CDR3 sequence: CASSGTGSSYEQYF. The CDR3 DNA sequence: TGTGCCAGTAGTGGGACAGGGAGCTCCTACGAGCAGTACTTC.